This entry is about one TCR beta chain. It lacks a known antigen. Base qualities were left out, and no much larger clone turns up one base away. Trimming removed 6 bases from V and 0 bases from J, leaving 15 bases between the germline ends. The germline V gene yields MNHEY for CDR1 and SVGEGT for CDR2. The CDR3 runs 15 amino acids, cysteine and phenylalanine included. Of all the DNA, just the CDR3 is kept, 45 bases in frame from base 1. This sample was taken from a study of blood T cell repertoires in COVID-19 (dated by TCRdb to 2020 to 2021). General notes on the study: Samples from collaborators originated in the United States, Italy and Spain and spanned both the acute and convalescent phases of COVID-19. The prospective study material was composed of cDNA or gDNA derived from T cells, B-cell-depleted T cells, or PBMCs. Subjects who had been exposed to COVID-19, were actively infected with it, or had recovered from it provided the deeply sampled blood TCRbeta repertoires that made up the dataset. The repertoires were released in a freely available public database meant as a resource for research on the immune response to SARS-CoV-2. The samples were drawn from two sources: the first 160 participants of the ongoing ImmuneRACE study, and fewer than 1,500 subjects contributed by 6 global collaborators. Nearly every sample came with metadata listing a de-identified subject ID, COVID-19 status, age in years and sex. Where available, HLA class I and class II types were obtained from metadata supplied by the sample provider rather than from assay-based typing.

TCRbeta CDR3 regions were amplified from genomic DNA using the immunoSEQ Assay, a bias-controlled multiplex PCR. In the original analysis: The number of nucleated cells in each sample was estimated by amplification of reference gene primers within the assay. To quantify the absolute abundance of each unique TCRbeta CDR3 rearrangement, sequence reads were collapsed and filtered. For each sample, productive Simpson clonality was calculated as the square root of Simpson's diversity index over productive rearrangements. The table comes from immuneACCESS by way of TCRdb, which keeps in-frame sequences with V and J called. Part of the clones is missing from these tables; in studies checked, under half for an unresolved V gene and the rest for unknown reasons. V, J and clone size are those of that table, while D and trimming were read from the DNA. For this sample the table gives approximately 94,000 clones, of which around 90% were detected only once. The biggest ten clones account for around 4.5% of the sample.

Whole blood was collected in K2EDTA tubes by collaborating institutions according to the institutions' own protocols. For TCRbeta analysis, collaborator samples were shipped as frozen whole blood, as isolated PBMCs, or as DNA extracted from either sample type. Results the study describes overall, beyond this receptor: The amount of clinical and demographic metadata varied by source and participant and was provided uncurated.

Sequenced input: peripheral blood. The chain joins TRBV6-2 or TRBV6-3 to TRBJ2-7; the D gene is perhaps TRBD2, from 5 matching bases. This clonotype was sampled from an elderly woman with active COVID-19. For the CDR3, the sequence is CASSLLAQSSYEQYF. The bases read TGTGCCAGCAGCCTTTTAGCGCAGTCCTCCTACGAGCAGTACTTC.